This TCR beta chain was obtained from a study of blood T cells in healthy people across ages (dated by TCRdb to the mid-2010s). A note on the overall study: In model experiments, template switching captured about one uniquely barcoded TCR beta cDNA molecule for every two T cells. Using deep sequencing normalized with unique cDNA molecular identifiers, the study measured how TCR beta repertoire diversity changes with age. The donors were divided into four age groups: young (average roughly 17 years), middle-aged (around 37), aged (approximately 64) and long-lived (around 87). To avoid experimental bias, donors of different ages were distributed randomly across sequencing lanes. Using the same blood draw, the study looked at two additional independent replicas of 1 million unique cDNA reads for two donors, one aged 18 to 30 and the other aged 80 or older.

This clonotype was recorded a few times. Its antigen is currently not known. One base away there is no much larger clone; base qualities are not given. Libraries were built with 5' RACE. The sequencer listed for this sample is Illumina HiSeq 2500. The second PCR ran for roughly 7 to 11 cycles and used a J-beta primer mix along with a sample-barcoded 5' primer. A template-switch 5' adaptor carrying 12 random nucleotides introduced a unique molecular identifier onto each TCR beta cDNA molecule. Each sample yielded at least 3 million CDR3-containing paired-end reads. The Mint cDNA synthesis kit, primed by a TRBC-specific oligonucleotide, was used to synthesize first-strand cDNA from all RNA. After uracil-DNA glycosylase treatment, a first 18-cycle PCR used universal primers M1SS and BC2_uni_R on all cDNA. On the authors' methods: For normalization, 1 million high-quality reads were randomly selected from each sample, with every read carrying a distinct molecular identifier. Instead of being binned into consensus sequences, reads that shared molecular identifiers were thrown out. CDR3 identification, clonotype clustering and error correction used MiTCR with a Q25 quality threshold and the strictest error-elimination algorithm. Lower-bound total TCR beta diversity was estimated with a nonparametric unseen species model using Euler transformation. TCRdb handled the public reads itself, with Q25 trimming in fastp and clone calling in MiXCR, and kept productive beta chains. Merged by CDR3 protein, the rows form single entries marked with the most common genes and DNA. V and J calls and clone size were set by TCRdb, not the authors. The sample has around 1.7 million distinct CDR3 sequences on record, approximately 30% of them singletons. 7.7% of the sample belongs to the ten largest clones.

The approximately 39 donors, aged roughly 6 to 95 years, were systemically healthy Caucasian individuals from Russia. Each donor gave around 9.8 milliliters of peripheral blood, collected into EDTA-treated Vacutainer tubes. Ficoll-Paque density-gradient centrifugation was used to isolate PBMCs, with at least 6.5 million per sample. Total RNA was extracted from PBMCs with Trizol reagent, with at least 5 micrograms obtained per sample. The percentages of naive CD45RAhigh/CD27high T cells were determined by flow cytometry on a PBMC aliquot from every donor. The full study reports these points: Compared with the aged group, the long-lived group had more naive CD4+ T cells, fewer expanded clones and increased TCR diversity, a pattern suggesting age selection. Because profiling used bulk unsorted PBMCs, naive and antigen-experienced compartments could not be compared conclusively. The percentage of naive T cells measured by flow cytometry correlated strongly with observed TCR beta diversity. Estimates of total diversity based on one million sequenced T cells were regarded as lower bounds and as underestimates. As age increased, observed TCR beta diversity per million T cells dropped in a roughly linear way, and a significant reduction was already evident by age about 40. Donor CMV infection status was unknown, potentially confounding age-related changes in expanded clonotypes.

The sequencing sample was made of blood. This clonotype was obtained from a woman aged 25 to 39 in good health.

The DNA sequence reads TGTGCCAGCAGTCCCACACAGGGTGATACGCAGTATTTT. Translated, it reads CASSPTQGDTQYF. The rearrangement joined TRBV27 to TRBJ2-3; possibly the D gene is TRBD1, per 6 matching bases. CDR1 and CDR2 (MNHEY, SMNVEV) derive from the germline V gene (reference sequence). V was cut back by 5 bases and J by 6 bases, leaving a gap of 12 bases between them. Including the terminal cysteine and phenylalanine, the CDR3 comprises 13 residues. Kept here is only the CDR3 DNA, which spans 39 bases and is read in frame from base 1.